Each of the 2 T cell receptor beta chains below was sequenced from the same sample in a study of shared clonotypes between healthy human individuals. TCRdb's table, derived via immunoSEQ multiplex PCR, lists solely in-frame clones and lacks some. The data contain millions of clones, around 95% of them seen just once; the ten biggest clones take up more than 0.1%. Sample: naive CD4+ T cells sorted from blood. The subset is: CD45RA+ positively selected. These receptors originate from a man between 18 and 35 years old in good health.

The count of this clone is one. The V gene is TRBV6-1, the J gene TRBJ1-2, with 11 bases matching TRBD1. Germline CDR1 reads MNHNS; CDR2 reads SASEGT. Trimming at V came to 6 bases and at J to 9 bases, leaving 12 bases not matched to a gene. The length of the CDR3 is 15 residues. In DNA form, the CDR3 reads TGTGCCAGCAGCGCATTGGCGAGGACAGGGGGCAGCTACACCTTC. Translating gives CASSALARTGGSYTF.

The chain couples TRBV7-9 to TRBJ1-2; no clear D. The length of the CDR3 is 17 residues. CDR1 and CDR2 (germline): SEHNR, FQNEAQ (reference sequence). Between the trimmed V and J ends, which lost 2 bases and 6 bases, there was a span of 22 bases. The CDR3 spells CASSLWSYDSSLHGYTF. The CDR3 nucleotides read TGTGCCAGCAGCTTATGGTCCTATGACTCCTCTTTACATGGCTACACCTTC. Variable domain in full (rest from reference TRBV7-9 and TRBJ1-2): DTGVSQNPRHKITKRGQNVTFRCDPISEHNRLYWYRQTLGQGPEFLTYFQNEAQLEKSRLLSDRFSAERPKGSFSTLEIQRTEQGDSAMYLCASSLWSYDSSLHGYTFGSGTRLTVV.